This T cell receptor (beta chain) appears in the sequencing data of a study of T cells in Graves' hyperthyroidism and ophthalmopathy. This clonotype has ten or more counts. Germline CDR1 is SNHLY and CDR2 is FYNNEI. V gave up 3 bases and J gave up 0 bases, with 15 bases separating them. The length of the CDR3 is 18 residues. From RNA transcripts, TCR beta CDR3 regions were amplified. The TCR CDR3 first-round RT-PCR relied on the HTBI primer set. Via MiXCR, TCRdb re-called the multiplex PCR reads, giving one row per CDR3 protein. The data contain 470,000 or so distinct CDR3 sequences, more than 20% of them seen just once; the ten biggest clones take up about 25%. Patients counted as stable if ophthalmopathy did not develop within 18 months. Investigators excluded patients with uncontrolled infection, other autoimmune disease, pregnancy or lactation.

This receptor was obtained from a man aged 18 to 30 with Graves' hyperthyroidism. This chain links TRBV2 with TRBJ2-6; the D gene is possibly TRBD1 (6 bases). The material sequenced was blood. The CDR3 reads CASSEVTGWFSGANVLTF. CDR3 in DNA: TGTGCCAGCAGTGAGGTTACAGGGTGGTTCTCTGGGGCCAACGTCCTGACTTTC.